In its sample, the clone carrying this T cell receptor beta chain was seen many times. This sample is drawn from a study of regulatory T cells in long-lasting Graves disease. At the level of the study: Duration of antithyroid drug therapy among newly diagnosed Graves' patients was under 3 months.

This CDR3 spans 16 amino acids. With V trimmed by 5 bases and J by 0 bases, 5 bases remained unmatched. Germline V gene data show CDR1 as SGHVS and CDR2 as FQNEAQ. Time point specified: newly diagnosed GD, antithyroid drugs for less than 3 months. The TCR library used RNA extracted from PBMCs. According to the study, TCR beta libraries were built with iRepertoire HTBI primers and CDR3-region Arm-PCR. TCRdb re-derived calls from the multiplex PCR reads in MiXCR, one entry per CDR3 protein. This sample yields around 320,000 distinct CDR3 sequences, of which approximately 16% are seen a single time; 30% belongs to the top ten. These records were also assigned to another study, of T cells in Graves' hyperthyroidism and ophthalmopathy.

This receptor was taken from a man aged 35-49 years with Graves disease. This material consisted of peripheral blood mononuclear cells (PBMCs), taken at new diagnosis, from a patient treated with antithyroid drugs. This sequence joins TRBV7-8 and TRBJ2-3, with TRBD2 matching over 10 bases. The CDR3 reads CASSAWTSGSTDTQYF. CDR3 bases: TGTGCCAGCAGCGCGTGGACTAGCGGAAGCACAGATACGCAGTATTTT.